The 13 T cell receptor beta chains listed next were all sequenced from one sample in a study of neoadjuvant anti-PD-1 for oral cavity cancer. Clones were read by immunoSEQ multiplex PCR, and TCRdb kept only the in-frame ones, dropping some. The sample has 25,000 or so clones, 27% seen once. Time point of the sample: after neoadjuvant nivolumab, at surgical resection. Sequences were derived from tumor tissue, sampled after nivolumab (anti-PD-1) treatment. Receptor source: a person aged 40 to 85 with oral cavity squamous cell carcinoma.

This chain joins TRBV15 and TRBJ2-1; D uncertain. Between the trimmed V and J ends, which lost 5 bases and 6 bases, there was a span of 8 bases. The CDR3 has 12 residues. The germline CDR1 and CDR2 sequences are LNHNV and YYDKDF (reference sequence). The CDR3 nucleotides are TGTGCCACCAGCCCACGGTTCAATGAGCAGTTCTTC. The encoded protein is CATSPRFNEQFF.

This clone was recorded a few times. This sequence joins TRBV30 and TRBJ1-1, with 7 bases identical to TRBD1. The CDR3 runs to 15 residues. Trimming at V came to 4 bases and at J to 1 base, leaving 9 bases not matched to a gene. Germline-derived CDR1 and CDR2 are GTSNPN and SVGIG (reference sequence). The DNA for the CDR3 is TGTGCCTGGAAGACGATGGACAGGCCGAACACTGAAGCTTTCTTT. Translated: CAWKTMDRPNTEAFF.

Within the sample, this clone is medium-sized. This chain uses TRBV5-1 with TRBJ1-2, with TRBD1 as a possible D gene (6 bases). Germline values: CDR1 SGHRS, CDR2 YFSETQ. Trimming stripped 2 bases from V and 3 bases from J, with 11 bases between. This CDR3 contains 14 residues. The CDR3 DNA sequence: TGCGCCAGCAGCTTTGGACAGAGGCACTATGGCTACACCTTC. It encodes CASSFGQRHYGYTF.

The chain is built from TRBV4-2 and TRBJ2-3; D is unresolved. This CDR3 is 16 amino acids long. Germline lookup yields CDR1 LGHNA and CDR2 YNFKEQ. V dropped 1 base and J dropped 0 bases, with 11 bases sitting between them. The CDR3 DNA reads as TGTGCCAGCAGCCAAGGAAGGGTGGGGAGCACAGATACGCAGTATTTT. Translation: CASSQGRVGSTDTQYF.

This clone was observed a few times. The chain joins TRBV20-1 to TRBJ1-2; D is possibly TRBD1 (6 bases). Deletions cut 6 bases from V and 6 bases from J, with 11 bases between. The CDR3 is 11 amino acids. From germline, CDR1 is DFQATT and CDR2 SNEGSKA (reference sequence). CDR3 sequence reads: CSANTGNGYTF. The CDR3 DNA follows: TGCAGTGCCAATACAGGGAATGGCTACACCTTC.

The chain has TRBV18 and TRBJ2-3; either TRBD1 or TRBD2 may fit D (7 bases each). V gave up 4 bases and J gave up 2 bases, with 22 bases separating them. CDR1 and CDR2 from the germline V gene are KGHSH and LQKENI. The CDR3 consists of 18 residues. CDR3: CASSLELPAGGDTDTQYF. In nucleotides, the CDR3 is TGTGCCAGCTCACTCGAACTCCCTGCAGGGGGGGACACAGATACGCAGTATTTT.

The rearrangement joins TRBV5-1 to TRBJ1-1; D call uncertain. Trimming cost V 7 bases and J 5 bases, with 12 bases left between them. Germline V gives CDR1 SGHRS, CDR2 YFSETQ. The CDR3 is 12 amino acids. This CDR3 is CASRSGVTEAFF. The CDR3 bases are TGCGCCAGCCGTTCCGGGGTGACTGAAGCTTTCTTT.

J is TRBJ2-7 and V is TRBV5-4; 12 positions agree with TRBD2. This CDR3 spans 15 amino acids. The germline CDR1 and CDR2 sequences are SGHNT and YYREEE (reference sequence). The V segment lost 5 bases and the J segment 3 bases; nucleotides outside the gene matches: 6. This chain's CDR3 is CASSHGLAGNYEQYF. DNA for the CDR3: TGTGCCAGCAGTCATGGACTAGCGGGAAACTACGAGCAGTACTTC.

The V and J genes are TRBV6-4 and TRBJ2-6; D remains ambiguous. V lost 0 bases and J lost 3, with 0 bases in between. Per germline, CDR1 MRHNA and CDR2 SNTAGT. CDR3 length equals 13 residues. CDR3 sequence: CASSDSGANVLTF. CDR3 DNA: TGTGCCAGCAGTGACTCTGGGGCCAACGTCCTGACTTTC.

This clone was found many times. The chain combines TRBV20-1 with TRBJ2-7; D gene unclear. Germline-derived CDR1 and CDR2 are DFQATT and SNEGSKA (reference sequence). V lost 3 bases and J lost 3, with 6 bases in between. The CDR3 loop spans 11 amino acids. The CDR3 nucleotides read TGCAGTGCTAGGGCCTACTACGAGCAGTACTTC. Residues: CSARAYYEQYF.

V and J are TRBV30 and TRBJ1-5; the D is unclear. The CDR3 sequence is 13 residues long. CDR1 GTSNPN and CDR2 SVGIG come from the germline V gene (reference sequence). V was pared by 2 bases and J by 4 bases, with 9 bases between. The CDR3 sequence: CAWSSGINQPQHF. The CDR3 DNA follows: TGTGCCTGGAGTAGTGGGATTAATCAGCCCCAGCATTTT.

V is TRBV15 and J is TRBJ2-3; 8 nucleotides agree with TRBD2. Germline-derived CDR1 and CDR2 are LNHNV and YYDKDF (reference sequence). The CDR3 sequence is 16 residues long. V shed 0 bases and J 4 bases; nucleotides not matched to a gene: 6. The CDR3 here is CATSRDWRGASDTQYF. Here the CDR3 DNA reads TGTGCCACCAGCAGAGATTGGCGGGGGGCCTCAGATACGCAGTATTTT.

The chain combines TRBV7-2 with TRBJ1-5, with D unresolved. CDR3 length: 15 residues. The V gene's germline CDR1 is SGHTA and CDR2 FQGNSA. Trimming shortened V by 6 bases and J by 3 bases, and 15 bases separated the two germline ends. CDR3 bases: TGTGCCAGCAGTGCCCAGTTCCATCCCAATCAGCCCCAGCATTTT. Amino acid sequence: CASSAQFHPNQPQHF.